These T cell receptor beta chains were read from a single sample in a study of monozygotic twins with inflammatory bowel disease. TCRdb reprocessed the 5' RACE reads and keeps a single row for each CDR3 protein, giving no DNA. Its table records about 380,000 distinct CDR3 sequences. Input material: blood. Every receptor here comes from a human donor with ulcerative colitis or Crohn's disease, or a healthy co-twin of an affected twin (not recorded which). The CDR3 runs from the conserved cysteine through the conserved F or W.

CSARDSRGGYEQFF,TRBV20-1,TRBJ2-1
CASSYSGLNTDTQYF,TRBV5-5,TRBJ2-3
CASSSGAANTGELFF,TRBV6-1,TRBJ2-2
CASTPGTGTYDQYF,TRBV19,TRBJ2-7
CASRNRNAYEQYF,TRBV7-2,TRBJ2-7
CASSSPLSGTGYRTDTQYF,TRBV6-5,TRBJ2-3
CASSPAQATEAFF,TRBV18,TRBJ1-1
CASSFRGRRAGETQYF,TRBV13,TRBJ2-5
CASSRGRGQAGELFF,TRBV7-7,TRBJ2-2
CASSSRTKSDTQYF,TRBV7-2,TRBJ2-3
CSARLGTEAFF,TRBV20-1,TRBJ1-1
CASSLSVGGNYGYTF,TRBV7-2,TRBJ1-2
CASSPISGPYEQYF,TRBV7-9,TRBJ2-7
CASSRDRGTGELFF,TRBV7-3,TRBJ2-2
CASSLTVRREQFF,TRBV12-3/TRBV12-4,TRBJ2-1
CASSLPNNQPQHF,TRBV28,TRBJ1-5
CSARDWGSSFSGNTIYF,TRBV20-1,TRBJ1-3